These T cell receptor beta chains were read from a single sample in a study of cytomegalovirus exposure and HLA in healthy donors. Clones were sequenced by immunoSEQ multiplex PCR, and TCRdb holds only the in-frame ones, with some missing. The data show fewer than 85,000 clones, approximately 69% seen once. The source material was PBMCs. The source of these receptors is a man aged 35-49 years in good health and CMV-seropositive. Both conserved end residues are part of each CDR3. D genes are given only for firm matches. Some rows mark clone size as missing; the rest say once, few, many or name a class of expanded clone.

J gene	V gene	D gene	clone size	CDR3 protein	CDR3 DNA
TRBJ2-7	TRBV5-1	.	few	CASSSSELTGLKNQYF	TGCGCCAGCAGCTCCTCAGAACTAACGGGACTCAAAAACCAGTACTTC
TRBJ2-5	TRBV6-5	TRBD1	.	CASSYKTGEQETQYF	TGTGCCAGCAGCTATAAAACAGGGGAACAAGAGACCCAGTACTTC
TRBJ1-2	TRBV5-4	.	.	CASSFGEHYGYTF	TGTGCCAGCAGCTTCGGGGAGCACTATGGCTACACCTTC
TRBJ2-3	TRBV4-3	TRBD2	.	CASSQDSGGTGTDTQYF	TGCGCCAGCAGCCAAGATAGCGGGGGGACAGGCACAGATACGCAGTATTTT
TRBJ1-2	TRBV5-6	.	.	CASSLGSPQGRGDYGYTF	TGTGCCAGCAGCTTGGGTAGCCCCCAAGGTCGGGGGGACTATGGCTACACCTTC
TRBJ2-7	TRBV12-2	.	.	CASRSRGQGAPSYEQYF	TGTGCAAGTCGCTCTAGGGGGCAGGGGGCTCCCTCCTACGAGCAGTACTTC
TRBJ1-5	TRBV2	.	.	CASAPQGGNQPQHF	TGTGCCAGCGCCCCCCAGGGAGGAAATCAGCCCCAGCATTTT
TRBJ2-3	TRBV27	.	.	CASSPRQATDTQYF	TGTGCCAGCAGTCCCCGACAGGCCACAGATACGCAGTATTTT
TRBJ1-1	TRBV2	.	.	CASSEEGVWLGTEAFF	TGTGCCAGCAGTGAAGAAGGGGTTTGGTTGGGCACTGAAGCTTTCTTT
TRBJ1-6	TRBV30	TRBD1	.	CAWKQGGASSPLHF	TGTGCCTGGAAACAGGGGGGGGCCAGTTCACCCCTCCACTTT
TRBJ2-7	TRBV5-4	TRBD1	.	CASSIPTGGQDNEQYF	TGTGCCAGCAGCATACCTACAGGGGGACAGGATAACGAGCAGTACTTC
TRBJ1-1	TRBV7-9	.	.	CASSPQKKNTEAFF	TGTGCCAGCAGCCCGCAGAAGAAGAACACTGAAGCTTTCTTT
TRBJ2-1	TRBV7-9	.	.	CSSSRLDNEQFF	TGTTCCAGCAGCCGACTAGACAATGAGCAGTTCTTC
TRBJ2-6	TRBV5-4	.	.	CASSSGSQKYSGANVLTF	TGTGCCAGCAGCTCGGGATCCCAGAAATACTCTGGGGCCAACGTCCTGACTTTC
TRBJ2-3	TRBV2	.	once	CASRNRAQGVGQYF	TGTGCCAGCAGGAACAGGGCCCAGGGAGTAGGGCAGTATTTT
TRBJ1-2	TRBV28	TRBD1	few	CASSSLQVHPGTGNGYTF	TGTGCCAGCAGCTCCCTTCAAGTTCATCCCGGGACAGGGAATGGCTACACCTTC
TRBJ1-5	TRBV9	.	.	CASSQPSRQSNQPQHF	TGTGCCAGCAGTCAGCCCTCCCGACAGTCCAATCAGCCCCAGCATTTT
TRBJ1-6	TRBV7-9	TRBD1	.	CASSSPAGGVDSPLHF	TGTGCCAGCAGCTCCCCGGCAGGGGGTGTAGATTCACCCCTCCACTTT
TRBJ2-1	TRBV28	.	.	CASSFWAGRDEQFF	TGTGCCAGCAGTTTCTGGGCGGGACGGGATGAGCAGTTCTTC
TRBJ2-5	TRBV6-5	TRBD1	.	CASSRDREETQYF	TGTGCCAGCAGTCGCGACAGGGAAGAGACCCAGTACTTC
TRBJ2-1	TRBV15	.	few	CATSSFTGSGEQFF	TGTGCCACCAGCTCATTTACAGGGTCTGGTGAGCAGTTCTTC
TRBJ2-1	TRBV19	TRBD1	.	CASSSQTGKNEQFF	TGTGCCAGTAGTAGCCAGACAGGGAAAAATGAGCAGTTCTTC
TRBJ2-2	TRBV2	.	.	CASSYPGEVTGELFF	TGTGCCAGCAGTTATCCGGGAGAGGTAACCGGGGAGCTGTTTTTT
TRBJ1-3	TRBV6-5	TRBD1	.	CASSWDSSGNTIYF	TGTGCCAGCAGTTGGGACAGCTCTGGAAACACCATATATTTT
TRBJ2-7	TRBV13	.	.	CASSSRQVAGEQYF	TGTGCCAGCAGCTCCCGACAGGTTGCCGGGGAGCAGTACTTC
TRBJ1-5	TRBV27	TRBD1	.	CASSLGQAGQPQHF	TGTGCCAGCAGTTTAGGACAGGCCGGTCAGCCCCAGCATTTT
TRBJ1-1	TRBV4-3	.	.	CASSQDSEGVEAFF	TGCGCCAGCAGCCAAGATTCTGAGGGGGTTGAAGCTTTCTTT
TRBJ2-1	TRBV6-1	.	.	CASRGPSSGQNNEQFF	TGTGCCAGCCGTGGACCATCATCAGGACAGAACAATGAGCAGTTCTTC
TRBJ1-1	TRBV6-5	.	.	CASSYSQGLNTEAFF	TGTGCCAGCAGTTATTCACAGGGTTTGAACACTGAAGCTTTCTTT
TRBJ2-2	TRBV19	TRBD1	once	CASSRTGGAAGELFF	TGTGCCAGTAGTCGGACAGGGGGCGCCGCCGGGGAGCTGTTTTTT
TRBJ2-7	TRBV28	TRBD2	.	CAGRTSGGHEQYF	TGTGCCGGCCGGACTAGCGGGGGGCACGAGCAGTACTTC
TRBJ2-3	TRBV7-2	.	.	CASSFNEWSTDTQYF	TGTGCCAGCAGCTTCAACGAGTGGAGCACAGATACGCAGTATTTT
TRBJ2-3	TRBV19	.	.	CASSGGRSLMTDTQYF	TGTGCCAGTAGCGGGGGGCGATCTCTCATGACAGATACGCAGTATTTT
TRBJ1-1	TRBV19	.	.	CASSSGGWTEAFF	TGTGCCAGTAGTTCTGGCGGGTGGACTGAAGCTTTCTTT
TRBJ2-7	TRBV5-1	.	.	CASRGEARQYF	TGCGCCAGCAGAGGTGAGGCCCGGCAGTACTTC
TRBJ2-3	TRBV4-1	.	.	CASSQDSAGNTDTQYF	TGCGCCAGCAGCCAAGATAGTGCGGGAAACACAGATACGCAGTATTTT
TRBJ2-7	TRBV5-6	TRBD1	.	CASNERQGYEQYF	TGTGCCAGCAACGAGAGACAGGGCTACGAGCAGTACTTC
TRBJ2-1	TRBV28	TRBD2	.	CASSDLAEVDNEQFF	TGTGCCAGCAGTGACCTAGCGGAGGTCGACAATGAGCAGTTCTTC
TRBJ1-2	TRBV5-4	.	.	CASSLGQTQGNYGYTF	TGTGCCAGCAGCTTGGGCCAGACTCAGGGCAACTATGGCTACACCTTC
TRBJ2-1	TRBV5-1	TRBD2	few	CASSDAGGDYNEQFF	TGCGCCAGCAGCGACGCCGGGGGGGACTACAATGAGCAGTTCTTC
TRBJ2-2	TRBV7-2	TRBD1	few	CASSQRTGGNTGELFF	TGTGCCAGCAGCCAGCGGACAGGGGGCAACACCGGGGAGCTGTTTTTT
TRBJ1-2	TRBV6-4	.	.	CASSEQARLQGGYTF	TGTGCCAGCAGTGAGCAGGCCCGCCTACAGGGTGGCTACACCTTC